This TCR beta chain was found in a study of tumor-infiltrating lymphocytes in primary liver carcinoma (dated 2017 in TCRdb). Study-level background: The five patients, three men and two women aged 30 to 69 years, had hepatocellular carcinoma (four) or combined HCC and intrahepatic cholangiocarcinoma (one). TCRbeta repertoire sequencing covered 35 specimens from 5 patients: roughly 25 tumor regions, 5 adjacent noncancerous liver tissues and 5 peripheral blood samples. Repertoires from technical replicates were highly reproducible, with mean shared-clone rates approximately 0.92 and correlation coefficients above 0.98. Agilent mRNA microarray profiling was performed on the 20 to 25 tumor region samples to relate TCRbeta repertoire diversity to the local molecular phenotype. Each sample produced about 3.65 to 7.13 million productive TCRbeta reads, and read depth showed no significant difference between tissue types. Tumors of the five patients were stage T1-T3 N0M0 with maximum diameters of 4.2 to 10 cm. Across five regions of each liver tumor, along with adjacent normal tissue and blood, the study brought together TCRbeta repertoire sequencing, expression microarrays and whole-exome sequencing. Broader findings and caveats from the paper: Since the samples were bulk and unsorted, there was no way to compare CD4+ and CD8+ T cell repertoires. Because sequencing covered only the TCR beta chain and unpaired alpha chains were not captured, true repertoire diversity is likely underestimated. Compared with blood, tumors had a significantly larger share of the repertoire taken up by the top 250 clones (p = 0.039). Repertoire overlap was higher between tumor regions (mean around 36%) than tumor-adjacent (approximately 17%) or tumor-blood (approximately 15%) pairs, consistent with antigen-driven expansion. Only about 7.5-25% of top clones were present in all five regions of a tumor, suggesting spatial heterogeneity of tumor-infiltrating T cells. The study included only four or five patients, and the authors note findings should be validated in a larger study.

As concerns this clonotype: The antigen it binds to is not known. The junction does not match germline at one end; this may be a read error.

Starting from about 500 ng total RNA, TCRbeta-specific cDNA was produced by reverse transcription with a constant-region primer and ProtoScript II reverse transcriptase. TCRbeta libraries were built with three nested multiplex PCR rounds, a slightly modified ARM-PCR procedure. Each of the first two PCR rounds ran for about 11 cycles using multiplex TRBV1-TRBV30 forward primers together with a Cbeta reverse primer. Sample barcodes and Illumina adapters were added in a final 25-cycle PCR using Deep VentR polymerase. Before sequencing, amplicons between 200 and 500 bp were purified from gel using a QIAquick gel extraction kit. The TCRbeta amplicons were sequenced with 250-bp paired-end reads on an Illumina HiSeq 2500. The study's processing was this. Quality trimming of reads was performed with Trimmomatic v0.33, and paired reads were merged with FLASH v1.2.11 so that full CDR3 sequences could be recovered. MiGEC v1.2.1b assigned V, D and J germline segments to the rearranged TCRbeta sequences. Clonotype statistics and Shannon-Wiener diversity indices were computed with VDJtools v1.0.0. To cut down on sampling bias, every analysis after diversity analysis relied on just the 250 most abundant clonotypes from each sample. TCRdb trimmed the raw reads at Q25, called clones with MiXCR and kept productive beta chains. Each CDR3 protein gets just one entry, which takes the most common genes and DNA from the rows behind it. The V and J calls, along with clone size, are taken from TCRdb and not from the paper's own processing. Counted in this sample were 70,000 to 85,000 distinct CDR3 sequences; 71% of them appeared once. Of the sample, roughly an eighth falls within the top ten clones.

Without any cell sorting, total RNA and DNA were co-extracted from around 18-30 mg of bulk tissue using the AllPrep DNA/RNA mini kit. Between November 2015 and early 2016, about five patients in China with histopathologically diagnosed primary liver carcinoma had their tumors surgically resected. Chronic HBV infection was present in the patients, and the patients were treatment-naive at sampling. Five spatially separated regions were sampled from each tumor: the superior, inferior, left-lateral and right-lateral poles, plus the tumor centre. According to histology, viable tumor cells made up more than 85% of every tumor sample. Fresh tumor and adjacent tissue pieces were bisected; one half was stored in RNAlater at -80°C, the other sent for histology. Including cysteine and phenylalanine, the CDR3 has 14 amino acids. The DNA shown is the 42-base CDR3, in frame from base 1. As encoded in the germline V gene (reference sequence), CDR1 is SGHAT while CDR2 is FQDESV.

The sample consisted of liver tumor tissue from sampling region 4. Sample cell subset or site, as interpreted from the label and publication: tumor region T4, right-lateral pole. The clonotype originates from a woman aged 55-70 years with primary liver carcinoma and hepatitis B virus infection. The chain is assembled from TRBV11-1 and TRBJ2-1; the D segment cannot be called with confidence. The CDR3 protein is CARSLVSGYNERFF. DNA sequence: TGTGCCCGCAGCTTAGTTTCAGGTTACAATGAGCGGTTCTTC.